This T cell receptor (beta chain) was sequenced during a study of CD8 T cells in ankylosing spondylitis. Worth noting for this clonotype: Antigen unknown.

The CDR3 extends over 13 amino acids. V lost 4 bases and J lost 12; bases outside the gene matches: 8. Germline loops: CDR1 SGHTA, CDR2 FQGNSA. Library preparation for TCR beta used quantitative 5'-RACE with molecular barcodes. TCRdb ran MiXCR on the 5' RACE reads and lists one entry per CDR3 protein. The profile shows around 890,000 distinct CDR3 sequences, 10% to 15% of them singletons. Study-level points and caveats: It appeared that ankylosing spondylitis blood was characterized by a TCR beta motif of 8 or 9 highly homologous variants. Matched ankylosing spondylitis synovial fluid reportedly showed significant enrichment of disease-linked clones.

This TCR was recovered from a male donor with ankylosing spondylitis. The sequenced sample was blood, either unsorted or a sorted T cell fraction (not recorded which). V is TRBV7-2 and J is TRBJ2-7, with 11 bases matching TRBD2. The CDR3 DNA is TGTGCCAGCAGCTCCTTAGCGGGAGGGCCCCTGTACTTC. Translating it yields CASSSLAGGPLYF.